The 5 T cell receptor beta chains in this list originate from one sample, sequenced in a study of cytomegalovirus exposure and HLA in healthy donors. Assay: immunoSEQ multiplex PCR; the TCRdb copy retains only in-frame clones and omits some. This sample has roughly 200,000 clones, with roughly 77% found just once. The sequenced sample consisted of PBMCs. The receptor source for this set is a woman aged 25 to 39 in good health and CMV-seronegative.

This clone was recorded only once. The genes are TRBV18 and TRBJ2-2, with 12 positions matching TRBD2. This CDR3 spans 16 amino acids. CDR1 is KGHSH, CDR2 LQKENI, per germline. V dropped 4 bases and J dropped 4; count of bases not matched to a gene: 4. The CDR3 reads CASSLGLAGPTGELFF. CDR3 DNA: TGTGCCAGCTCACTTGGACTAGCGGGACCCACCGGGGAGCTGTTTTTT.

The chain carries TRBV4-1 and TRBJ2-7; TRBD2 aligns across 10 bases. Trimming at V came to 0 bases and at J to 2 bases, leaving 7 bases not matched to a gene. Germline CDR1 reads MGHRA; CDR2 reads YSYEKL. The CDR3 totals 17 residues. In nucleotides, the CDR3 is TGCGCCAGCAGCCAAGAAGTAGCGGGGGGCTCCCCCTACGAGCAGTACTTC. The encoded protein is CASSQEVAGGSPYEQYF.

J is TRBJ1-3 and V is TRBV18; 7 bases line up with TRBD1. Unmatched junction bases numbered 9, after V lost 6 bases and J lost 4 bases. Germline V gene lookup returns CDR1 KGHSH and CDR2 LQKENI. The CDR3 has 15 residues. The CDR3: CASSPETGTGNTIYF. The CDR3 DNA reads as TGTGCCAGCTCCCCAGAGACAGGGACCGGAAACACCATATATTTT.

This clone was counted a few times. The chain carries TRBV5-4 and TRBJ1-1; TRBD1 is a possible D gene (5 bases). Trimming left V 4 bases short and J 3 bases short, with 10 bases between. Germline V gives CDR1 SGHNT, CDR2 YYREEE (reference sequence). This CDR3 has 13 residues. The CDR3, as DNA: TGTGCCAGCAGCGGAGGGACTTACACTGAAGCTTTCTTT. Protein: CASSGGTYTEAFF.

Regarding this clone: Its ends do not fully match the called genes, so a read error is possible. The chain joins TRBV7-7 to TRBJ2-5, with TRBD2 matching 11 bases. Germline V gene data show CDR1 as SSHAT and CDR2 as FNYEAQ (reference sequence). The CDR3 runs to 14 residues. This CDR3 is CASSLAGGVETQYF. CDR3 DNA sequence: TGTGCCAGCAGCCTAGCGGGAGGAGTGGAGACCCAGTACTTC.